This TCR beta chain was profiled in a study of T cells in Graves' hyperthyroidism and ophthalmopathy. Across the study: Peripheral blood specimens were obtained at initial diagnosis, prior to any treatment.

Regarding the study as a whole: Within blood appeared most thyroid clonotypes that had expanded above 0.001.

TCR beta CDR3 sequences were amplified from RNA transcripts. Initially, a first-round RT-PCR of the TCR CDR3 employed the HTBI primer set. TCRdb re-derived calls from the multiplex PCR reads in MiXCR, one entry per CDR3 protein. The sample lists 640,000 or so distinct CDR3 sequences; approximately 15% were seen once. This clonotype has a count of ten or more. What it binds is not known. The ends were cut back, 2 bases at V and 2 bases at J, with 30 bases in the middle. The CDR3 consists of 21 residues. From germline, CDR1 is MDHEN and CDR2 SYDVKM. Diagnoses used clinical symptoms, serum thyroxine and TRAb, thyroid ultrasound and orbital computed tomography. This sample holds PBMCs from 8 to 10 ml fresh peripheral blood.

Sequencing was carried out using blood. The chain carries TRBV28 and TRBJ2-5; the D gene is possibly TRBD2 (5 bases). The TCR sequence derives from a middle-aged woman with Graves' ophthalmopathy. The CDR3 loop is CASSLKTDGLALRVIQETQYF. Written as DNA, the CDR3 is TGTGCCAGCAGTTTAAAGACGGACGGGCTAGCCCTCAGAGTCATTCAAGAGACCCAGTACTTC.